Below, 6 T cell receptor beta chains from the same sample are listed, as sequenced in a study of shared T cell receptors in the human thymus. Sequencing used immunoSEQ multiplex PCR; TCRdb keeps in-frame clones, though not all of them. The sample lists about 660,000 clones, around 87% occurring once. Another study also made use of these data, one on human thymus T cells.

Sequencing was carried out using thymocytes. All receptors derive from a boy younger than two with a congenital heart defect.

The chain has TRBV5-4 and TRBJ2-7, with TRBD1 as a possible D gene (6 bases). V dropped 2 bases and J dropped 0 bases, with 12 bases sitting between them. The CDR3 extends over 15 amino acids. The germline V gene encodes CDR1 SGHNT and CDR2 YYREEE (reference sequence). This CDR3 reads CASSFDRTSSYEQYF. In nucleotides, the CDR3 is TGTGCCAGCAGCTTCGACAGGACCAGCTCCTACGAGCAGTACTTC.

The gene calls are TRBV18 and TRBJ2-5, with D possibly being TRBD1 (6 bases). The CDR3 length is 17 residues. V lost 0 bases and J lost 3, with 17 bases in between. From germline, CDR1 is KGHSH and CDR2 LQKENI. For the CDR3, the DNA is TGTGCCAGCTCACCACCCGTCGGGACAAGGCGAGAAGAGACCCAGTACTTC. It specifies CASSPPVGTRREETQYF.

CDR3 sequence (DNA): TGTGCCAGCAGCCCTGTCTTAATGGCGGGCGCCTACAATGAGCAGTTCTTC. This sequence encodes CASSPVLMAGAYNEQFF. The chain employs TRBV7-2 and TRBJ2-1, with D possibly being TRBD2 (5 bases). The germline V gene encodes CDR1 SGHTA and CDR2 FQGNSA. V lost 5 bases, J lost 2 bases, and 19 bases lay in between. This CDR3 comprises 17 residues.

The chain recombines TRBV28 with TRBJ1-5, with a tentative D call TRBD1 (6 bases). V shed 5 bases and J shed 0 bases, with 14 bases lying between them. Germline-derived CDR1 and CDR2 are MDHEN and SYDVKM. The CDR3 totals 16 residues. This CDR3 is CASSPYRAGSNQPQHF. The CDR3 region has the DNA TGTGCCAGCAGTCCTTACAGGGCCGGTAGCAATCAGCCCCAGCATTTT.

The chain employs TRBV4-3 and TRBJ1-6; no firm D call. The germline V gene has CDR1 LGHNA and CDR2 YSLEER. The V end was cut by 4 bases, the J end by 6 bases, with 19 bases between. The CDR3 extends over 17 amino acids. The CDR3 loop reads CASSPRGRQRFNSPLHF. The CDR3 region has the DNA TGCGCCAGCAGCCCCAGAGGGAGGCAACGTTTTAATTCACCCCTCCACTTT.

The chain carries TRBV6-4 and TRBJ1-2; TRBD1 aligns across 8 bases. V shed 8 bases, J shed 1 base, and the junction held 6 bases outside the gene matches. This CDR3 spans 14 amino acids. CDR1 and CDR2 from the germline V gene are MRHNA and SNTAGT. Here the CDR3 reads CASGARGLNYGYTF. The CDR3 DNA follows: TGTGCCAGCGGAGCCAGGGGGCTTAACTATGGCTACACCTTC.